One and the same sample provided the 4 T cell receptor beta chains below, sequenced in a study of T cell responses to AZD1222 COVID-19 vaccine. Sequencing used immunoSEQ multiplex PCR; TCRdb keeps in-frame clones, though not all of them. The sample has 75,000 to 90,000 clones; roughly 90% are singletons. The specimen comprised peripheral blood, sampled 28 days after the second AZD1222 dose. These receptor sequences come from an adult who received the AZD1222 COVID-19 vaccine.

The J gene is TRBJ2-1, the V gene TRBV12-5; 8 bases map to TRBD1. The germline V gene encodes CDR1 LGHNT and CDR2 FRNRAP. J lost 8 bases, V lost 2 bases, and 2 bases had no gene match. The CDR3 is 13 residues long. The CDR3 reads CASGLLTGDEQFF. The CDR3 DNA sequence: TGTGCTAGTGGTTTGCTGACAGGGGATGAGCAGTTCTTC.

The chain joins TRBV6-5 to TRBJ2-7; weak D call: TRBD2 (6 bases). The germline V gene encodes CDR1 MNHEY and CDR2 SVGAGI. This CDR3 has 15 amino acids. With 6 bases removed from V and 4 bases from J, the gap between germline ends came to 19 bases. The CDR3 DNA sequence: TGTGCCAGCAGCCCGGTGGGCCTAGCGAGGTACGAGCAGTACTTC. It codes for CASSPVGLARYEQYF.

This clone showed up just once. The CDR3 loop is CASSQEGQGSTEAFF. The CDR3 DNA reads as TGTGCCAGCAGCCAAGAAGGACAGGGGAGCACTGAAGCTTTCTTT. The chain uses TRBV3-1 (or the pseudogene TRBV3-2) and TRBJ1-1, with 9 bases aligning to TRBD1. The germline V gene encodes CDR1 LGHDT and CDR2 YNNKEL (reference sequence). This CDR3 has 15 amino acids. With 0 bases clipped from V and 4 bases from J, the junction kept 3 bases outside the gene matches.

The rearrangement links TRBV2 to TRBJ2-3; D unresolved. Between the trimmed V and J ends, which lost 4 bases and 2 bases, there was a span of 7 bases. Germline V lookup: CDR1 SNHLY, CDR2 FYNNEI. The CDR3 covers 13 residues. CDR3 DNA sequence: TGTGCCAGCAGTGGAAGGCCCACAGATACGCAGTATTTT. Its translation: CASSGRPTDTQYF.